Listed here is a single TCR beta chain. The target antigen is unknown. The donors were members of the roughly 120-subject validation cohort (separate from the roughly 670-subject first cohort). These data come from a study of cytomegalovirus exposure and HLA in healthy donors. Overall study results and limits: In vitro testing confirmed a few CMV-associated chains as specific for CMV antigens.

This CDR3 has 14 amino acids. CDR1 and CDR2 from the germline V gene are SGHVS and FQNEAQ. V dropped 1 base and J dropped 1 base, with 7 bases sitting between them. This table comes from immunoSEQ multiplex PCR, and its TCRdb copy is limited to in-frame clones, with some not included. The sample has 150,000 to 200,000 clones, roughly 86% seen once. Sequences were obtained from PBMCs. The sequence was collected from a woman aged 18-35 years in good health and CMV-seronegative. The chain combines TRBV7-8 with TRBJ1-1, with a possible D match to TRBD1 (5 bases). CDR3 nucleotides: TGTGCCAGCAGCTTAGGGGGGGAGAACACTGAAGCTTTCTTT. Amino acid sequence: CASSLGGENTEAFF.